The 25 T cell receptor beta chains below come from one sample, sequenced in a study of T cell changes during pregnancy in multiple sclerosis. Only in-frame clones appear in the TCRdb table, and some are missing; sequencing was by immunoSEQ multiplex PCR. The sample carries more than 45,000 clones, 92% recorded once. This material consisted of CD4+ T cells from peripheral blood mononuclear cells, taken after pregnancy. The receptors were gathered from a female donor with multiple sclerosis, enrolled in a pregnancy study.

This chain uses TRBV18 with TRBJ1-1; D possibly corresponds to TRBD1 (6 bases). Germline values: CDR1 KGHSH, CDR2 LQKENI. The CDR3 extends over 13 amino acids. Trimming pared 6 bases from V and 1 base from J, leaving 9 bases between. CDR3 sequence (DNA): TGTGCCAGCTCCTCACAGGGGAACACTGAAGCTTTCTTT. This encodes CASSSQGNTEAFF.

The chain has TRBV7-2 and TRBJ1-1; tentatively, D is TRBD1 (5 bases). Trimming cost V 0 bases and J 6 bases, with 11 bases left between them. Germline V lookup: CDR1 SGHTA, CDR2 FQGNSA. There are 14 residues in the CDR3. CDR3 DNA sequence: TGTGCCAGCAGCTTAGCGGGACTCGCCCCTGAAGCTTTCTTT. Protein: CASSLAGLAPEAFF.

The V and J genes are TRBV9 and TRBJ2-1; 8 bases match TRBD2. The trim removed 2 bases at V and 1 base at J, leaving 5 bases unmatched. The CDR3 is 16 amino acids. Germline values: CDR1 SGDLS, CDR2 YYNGEE. CDR3 sequence: CASSVQSGRSYNEQFF. The DNA of the CDR3 is TGTGCCAGCAGCGTCCAGAGCGGGAGATCCTACAATGAGCAGTTCTTC.

V and J are TRBV7-3 and TRBJ2-6, with D possibly TRBD2 on 5 matching bases. The V end was cut by 3 bases, the J end by 2 bases, with 11 bases between. CDR1 is SGHTA and CDR2 is FQGTGA in the germline V gene. This CDR3 is built from 16 residues. CDR3 coding DNA: TGTGCCAGCAGCTTCCAGGTAGCGACTGGGGCCAACGTCCTGACTTTC. It is translated as CASSFQVATGANVLTF.

The chain employs TRBV10-1 and TRBJ1-5; D is perhaps TRBD1 (5 bases). Germline V lookup: CDR1 WNHNN, CDR2 SYGVQD (reference sequence). The CDR3 is 16 residues long. The V end lost 3 bases, the J end lost 8 bases, and 20 bases lay between the germline ends. The CDR3 is CASSDSFRGEWKPQHF. The DNA of the CDR3 is TGCGCCAGCAGTGACTCCTTCCGGGGGGAGTGGAAGCCCCAGCATTTT.

The chain recombines TRBV4-3 with TRBJ2-3, with TRBD2 matching over 7 bases. Germline V gene lookup returns CDR1 LGHNA and CDR2 YSLEER. This CDR3 has 13 amino acids. Trimming at V came to 4 bases and at J to 10 bases, leaving 8 bases not matched to a gene. CDR3 loop: CASSPSGGRAQYF. Written as DNA, the CDR3 is TGCGCCAGCAGCCCAAGTGGGGGGAGGGCGCAGTATTTT.

The gene calls are TRBV5-3 and TRBJ1-1; 7 bases line up with TRBD1. TRBV5-3 falls under the ORF class, with uncertain function. V was clipped by 5 bases and J by 0 bases; unmatched bases: 7. The CDR3 consists of 15 residues. This chain's CDR3 is CARRGTGDMNTEAFF. In DNA, the CDR3 is TGTGCCAGAAGGGGTACAGGGGACATGAACACTGAAGCTTTCTTT.

CDR3 DNA sequence: TGTGCCAGCAGCCTACAACTAGCGGGAGGGCCTCAACGCACCGGGGAGCTGTTTTTT. Translated, it gives CASSLQLAGGPQRTGELFF. The chain uses TRBV9 and TRBJ2-2, with 13 bases that match TRBD2. The CDR3 runs to 19 residues. Germline V gene sequence: CDR1 SGDLS, CDR2 YYNGEE. Trimming at V came to 4 bases and at J to 4 bases, leaving 13 bases not matched to a gene.

The chain links TRBV27 to TRBJ2-1; 13 nucleotides agree with TRBD2. V lost 5 bases and J lost 6; bases outside the gene matches: 1. The length of the CDR3 is 14 residues. CDR1 is MNHEY and CDR2 is SMNVEV in the germline V gene (reference sequence). The DNA for the CDR3 is TGTGCCAGCAGTGGGACTAGCGGGGCCAATGAGCAGTTCTTC. Its protein is CASSGTSGANEQFF.

This chain uses TRBV19 with TRBJ2-3, with 12 bases that match TRBD2. The CDR3 spans 15 residues. Per germline, CDR1 LNHDA and CDR2 SQIVND (reference sequence). V was pared by 4 bases and J by 8 bases, with 7 bases of the junction left unmatched. CDR3 sequence reads: CASSTLAGGPSTQYF. The CDR3 bases are TGTGCCAGTAGTACCCTAGCGGGAGGGCCGAGTACGCAGTATTTT.

V gene TRBV28 combines with J gene TRBJ2-2, with TRBD2 matching 8 bases. Germline lookup yields CDR1 MDHEN and CDR2 SYDVKM. Trimming cost V 6 bases and J 9 bases; bases outside gene matches: 3. The CDR3 contains 12 residues. The chain's CDR3 is CASSPGGRELFF. CDR3 DNA: TGTGCCAGCAGCCCGGGAGGGAGGGAGCTGTTTTTT.

V and J are TRBV18 and TRBJ2-7; TRBD2 might be the D (6 bases). Germline values: CDR1 KGHSH, CDR2 LQKENI. V lost 1 base to trimming and J lost 5 bases, with 12 bases between them. This CDR3 spans 14 amino acids. CDR3 sequence: CASSPLAEAHEQYF. The DNA of the CDR3 is TGTGCCAGCTCACCACTAGCGGAGGCCCACGAGCAGTACTTC.

This chain joins TRBV5-4 and TRBJ2-2, with D perhaps TRBD1 (6 bases). V was pared by 2 bases and J by 6 bases, with 11 bases between. The CDR3 spans 14 residues. Germline-derived CDR1 and CDR2 are SGHNT and YYREEE (reference sequence). The CDR3 sequence is CASSLQGPPGELFF. The CDR3 DNA reads TGTGCCAGCAGCTTACAGGGACCTCCCGGGGAGCTGTTTTTT.

The chain links TRBV11-2 to TRBJ2-7; 8 bases line up with TRBD2. Germline trimming cut 5 bases from V and 5 bases from J; bases unmatched to any gene: 11. Germline assignment: CDR1 SGHAT and CDR2 FQNNGV. The CDR3 has 15 residues. CDR3 sequence reads: CASSPTQRGRDEQYF. CDR3 DNA sequence: TGTGCCAGCAGCCCAACGCAGCGGGGGAGGGACGAGCAGTACTTC. Variable domain in full (rest from reference TRBV11-2 and TRBJ2-7): EAGVAQSPRYKIIEKRQSVAFWCNPISGHATLYWYQQILGQGPKLLIQFQNNGVVDDSQLPKDRFSAERLKGVDSTLKIQPAKLEDSAVYLCASSPTQRGRDEQYFGPGTRLTVT.

J is TRBJ2-2 and V is TRBV30; no definite D call. V lost 0 bases to trimming and J lost 7 bases, with 12 bases between them. The CDR3 extends over 14 amino acids. CDR1 GTSNPN and CDR2 SVGIG come from the germline V gene (reference sequence). DNA for the CDR3: TGTGCCTGGAGTGTACAACACCGCCGCGGGGAGCTGTTTTTT. Translating it yields CAWSVQHRRGELFF. The full variable domain, in which reference TRBV30 and TRBJ2-2 provide the parts outside the CDR3, is SQTIHQWPATLVQPVGSPLSLECTVEGTSNPNLYWYRQAAGRGLQLLFYSVGIGQISSEVPQNLSASRPQDRQFILSSKKLLLSDSGFYLCAWSVQHRRGELFFGEGSRLTVL.

In its sample, this clone was seen once. V usage is TRBV5-5 and J usage is TRBJ2-7, with D possibly being TRBD2 (6 bases). Germline V gene data show CDR1 as SGHKS and CDR2 as YYEKEE (reference sequence). This CDR3 region has 15 residues. V gave up 2 bases and J gave up 6 bases, with 18 bases separating them. As DNA, the CDR3 is TGTGCCAGCAGCTTAGATGCAGGGAGGTACGGCGAGCAGTACTTC. Its protein is CASSLDAGRYGEQYF. Looking up the rest from reference TRBV5-5 and TRBJ2-7 gives the full variable domain: DAGVTQSPTHLIKTRGQQVTLRCSPISGHKSVSWYQQVLGQGPQFIFQYYEKEERGRGNFPDRFSARQFPNYSSELNVNALLLGDSALYLCASSLDAGRYGEQYFGPGTRLTVT.

V is TRBV7-2 and J is TRBJ2-1; 14 nucleotides agree with TRBD2. CDR1 SGHTA and CDR2 FQGNSA come from the germline V gene. The CDR3 is made up of 16 amino acids. The ends lost 1 base at V and 7 bases at J; junction bases unmatched: 3. CDR3: CASSLGGTSGSNEQFF. The CDR3 DNA is TGTGCCAGCAGCTTAGGGGGGACTAGCGGGAGTAATGAGCAGTTCTTC.

The rearrangement links TRBV7-2 to TRBJ2-7; D is possibly TRBD1 (6 bases). Trimming stripped 1 base from V and 13 bases from J, with 17 bases between. The germline gives CDR1 SGHTA, CDR2 FQGNSA. CDR3 size: 13 residues. CDR3 protein: CASSLEYRGGSYF. Here the CDR3 DNA reads TGTGCCAGCAGCTTAGAGTACAGAGGGGGATCCTACTTC.

The chain uses TRBV2 and TRBJ1-6; no clear D. The CDR3 has 16 amino acids. With 6 bases removed from V and 0 bases from J, the gap between germline ends came to 12 bases. CDR1 is SNHLY, CDR2 FYNNEI, per germline. Written as DNA, the CDR3 is TGTGCCAGCAGGGAGCTCCGTAACTCCTATAATTCACCCCTCCACTTT. It is translated as CASRELRNSYNSPLHF.

The chain joins TRBV27 to TRBJ2-2; D unclear. The CDR3 loop spans 15 amino acids. With 7 bases removed from V and 1 base from J, the gap between germline ends came to 13 bases. Germline CDR1 and CDR2: MNHEY and SMNVEV (reference sequence). The CDR3 reads CASTKYRQNTGELFF. In DNA, the CDR3 is TGTGCCAGCACTAAATACAGACAGAACACCGGGGAGCTGTTTTTT.

In its sample, this clone was seen a few times. The V call is TRBV15, the J call TRBJ2-3, with unresolved D. V lost 1 base and J lost 0, with 8 bases in between. CDR3 length equals 15 residues. CDR1 is LNHNV, CDR2 YYDKDF, per germline (reference sequence). The chain's CDR3 is CATSRGAGSTDTQYF. CDR3 bases: TGTGCCACCAGCAGAGGGGCAGGAAGCACAGATACGCAGTATTTT.

V usage is TRBV7-9 and J usage is TRBJ1-1; 11 positions agree with TRBD1. CDR1 and CDR2 from the germline V gene are SEHNR and FQNEAQ (reference sequence). Trimming took 6 bases from V and 2 from J; bases not matched to a gene: 11. The CDR3 is 17 amino acids. CDR3 region: CASSTRDRGVLNTEAFF. Written as DNA, the CDR3 is TGTGCCAGCAGTACCCGGGACAGGGGGGTACTAAACACTGAAGCTTTCTTT.

The chain recombines TRBV9 with TRBJ1-3; D is ambiguous. Germline V gene data show CDR1 as SGDLS and CDR2 as YYNGEE. V lost 1 base to trimming and J lost 0 bases, with 5 bases between them. CDR3 length: 14 residues. The CDR3 spells CASSVHTSGNTIYF. CDR3 coding DNA: TGTGCCAGCAGCGTACACACCTCTGGAAACACCATATATTTT.

The V gene is TRBV29-1, the J gene TRBJ2-6, with a tentative D call TRBD1 (6 bases). Germline CDR1 reads SQVTM; CDR2 reads ANQGSEA. The CDR3 extends over 18 amino acids. V gave up 4 bases and J gave up 2 bases, with 21 bases separating them. The DNA of the CDR3 is TGCAGCGTTGTGGGGGTGAGGGGGAGTCGTACTGGGGCCAACGTCCTGACTTTC. It is translated as CSVVGVRGSRTGANVLTF. Full variable domain (outside the CDR3, taken from reference TRBV29-1 and TRBJ2-6): SAVISQKPSRDICQRGTSLTIQCQVDSQVTMMFWYRQQPGQSLTLIATANQGSEATYESGFVIDKFPISRPNLTFSTLTVSNMSPEDSSIYLCSVVGVRGSRTGANVLTFGAGSRLTVL.

This chain joins TRBV29-1 and TRBJ1-5; 9 bases map to TRBD1. The CDR3 consists of 13 residues. The V and J ends lost 5 bases and 7 bases, in that order; junction bases with no gene match: 6. Germline CDR1 is SQVTM and CDR2 is ANQGSEA. CDR3 nucleotides: TGCAGCGTTAAGACAGGGGGGGGACAGCCCCAGCATTTT. Residues: CSVKTGGGQPQHF.